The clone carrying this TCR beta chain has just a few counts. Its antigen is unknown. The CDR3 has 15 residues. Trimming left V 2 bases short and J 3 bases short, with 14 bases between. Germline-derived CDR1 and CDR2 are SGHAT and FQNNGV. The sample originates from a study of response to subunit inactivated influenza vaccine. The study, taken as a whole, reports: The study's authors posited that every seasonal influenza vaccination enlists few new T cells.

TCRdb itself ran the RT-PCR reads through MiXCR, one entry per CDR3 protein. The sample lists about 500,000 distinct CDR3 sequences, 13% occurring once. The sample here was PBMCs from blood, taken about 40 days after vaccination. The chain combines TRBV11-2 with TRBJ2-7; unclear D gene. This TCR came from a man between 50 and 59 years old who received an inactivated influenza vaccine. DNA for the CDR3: TGTGCCAGCAGCTTAATTGGCGACTCCGACTACGAGCAGTACTTC. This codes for CASSLIGDSDYEQYF. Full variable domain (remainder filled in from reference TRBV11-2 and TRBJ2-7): EAGVAQSPRYKIIEKRQSVAFWCNPISGHATLYWYQQILGQGPKLLIQFQNNGVVDDSQLPKDRFSAERLKGVDSTLKIQPAKLEDSAVYLCASSLIGDSDYEQYFGPGTRLTVT.